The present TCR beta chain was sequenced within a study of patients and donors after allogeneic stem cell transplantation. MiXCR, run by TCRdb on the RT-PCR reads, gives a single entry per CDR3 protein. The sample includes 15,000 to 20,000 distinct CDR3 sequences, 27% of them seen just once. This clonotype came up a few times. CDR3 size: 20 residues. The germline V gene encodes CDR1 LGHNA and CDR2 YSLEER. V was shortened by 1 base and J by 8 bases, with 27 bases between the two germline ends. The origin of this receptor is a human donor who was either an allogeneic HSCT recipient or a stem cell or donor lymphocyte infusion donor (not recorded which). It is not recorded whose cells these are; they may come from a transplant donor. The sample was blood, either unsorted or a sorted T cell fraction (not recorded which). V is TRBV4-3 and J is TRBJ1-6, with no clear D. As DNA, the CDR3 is TGCGCCAGCAGCCAAGGACGATTTTTTGGCAGGACCTTCCCTCATTCACCCCTCCACTTT. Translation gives CASSQGRFFGRTFPHSPLHF.